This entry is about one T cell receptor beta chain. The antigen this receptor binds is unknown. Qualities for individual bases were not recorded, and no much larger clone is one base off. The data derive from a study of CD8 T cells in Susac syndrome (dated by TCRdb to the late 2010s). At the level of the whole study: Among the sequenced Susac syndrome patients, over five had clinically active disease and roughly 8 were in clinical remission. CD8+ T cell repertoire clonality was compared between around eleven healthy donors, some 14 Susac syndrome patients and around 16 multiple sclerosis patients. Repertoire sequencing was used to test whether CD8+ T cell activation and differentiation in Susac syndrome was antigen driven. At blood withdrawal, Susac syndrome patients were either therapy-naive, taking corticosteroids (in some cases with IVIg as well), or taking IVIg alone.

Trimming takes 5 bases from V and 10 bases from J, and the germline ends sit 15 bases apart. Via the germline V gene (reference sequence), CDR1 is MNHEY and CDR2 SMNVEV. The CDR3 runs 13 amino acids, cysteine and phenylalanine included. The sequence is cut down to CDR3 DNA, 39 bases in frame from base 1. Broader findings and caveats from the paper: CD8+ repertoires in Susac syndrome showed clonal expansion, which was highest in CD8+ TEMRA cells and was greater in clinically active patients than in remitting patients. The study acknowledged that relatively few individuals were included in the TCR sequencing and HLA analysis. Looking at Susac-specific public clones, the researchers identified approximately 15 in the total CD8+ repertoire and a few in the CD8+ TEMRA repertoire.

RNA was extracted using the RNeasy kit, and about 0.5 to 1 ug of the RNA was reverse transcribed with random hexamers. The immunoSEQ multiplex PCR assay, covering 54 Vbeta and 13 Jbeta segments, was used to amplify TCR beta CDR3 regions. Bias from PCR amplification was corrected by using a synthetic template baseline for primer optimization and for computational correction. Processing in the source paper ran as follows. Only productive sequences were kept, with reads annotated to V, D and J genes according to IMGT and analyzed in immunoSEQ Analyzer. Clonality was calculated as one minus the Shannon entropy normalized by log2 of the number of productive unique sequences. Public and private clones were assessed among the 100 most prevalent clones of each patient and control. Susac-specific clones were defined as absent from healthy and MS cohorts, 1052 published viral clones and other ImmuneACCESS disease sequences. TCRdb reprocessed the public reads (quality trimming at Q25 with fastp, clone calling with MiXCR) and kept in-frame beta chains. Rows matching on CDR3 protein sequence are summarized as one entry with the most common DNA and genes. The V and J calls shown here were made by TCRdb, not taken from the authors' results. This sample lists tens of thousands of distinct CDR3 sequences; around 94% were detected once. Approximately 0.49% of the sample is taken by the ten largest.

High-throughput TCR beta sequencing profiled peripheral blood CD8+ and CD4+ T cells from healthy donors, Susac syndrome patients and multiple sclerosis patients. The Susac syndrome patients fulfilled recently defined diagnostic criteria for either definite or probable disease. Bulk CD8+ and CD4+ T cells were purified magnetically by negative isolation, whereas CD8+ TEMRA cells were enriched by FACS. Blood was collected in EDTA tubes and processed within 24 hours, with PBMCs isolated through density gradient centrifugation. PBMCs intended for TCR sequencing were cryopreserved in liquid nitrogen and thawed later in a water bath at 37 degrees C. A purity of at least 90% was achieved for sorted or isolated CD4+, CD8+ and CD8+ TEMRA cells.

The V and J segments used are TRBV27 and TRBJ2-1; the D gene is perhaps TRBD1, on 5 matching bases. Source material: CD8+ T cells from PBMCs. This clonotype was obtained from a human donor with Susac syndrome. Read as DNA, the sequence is TGTGCCAGCAGTCCAAAAACCTCAGGGGAGCAGTTCTTC. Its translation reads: CASSPKTSGEQFF.